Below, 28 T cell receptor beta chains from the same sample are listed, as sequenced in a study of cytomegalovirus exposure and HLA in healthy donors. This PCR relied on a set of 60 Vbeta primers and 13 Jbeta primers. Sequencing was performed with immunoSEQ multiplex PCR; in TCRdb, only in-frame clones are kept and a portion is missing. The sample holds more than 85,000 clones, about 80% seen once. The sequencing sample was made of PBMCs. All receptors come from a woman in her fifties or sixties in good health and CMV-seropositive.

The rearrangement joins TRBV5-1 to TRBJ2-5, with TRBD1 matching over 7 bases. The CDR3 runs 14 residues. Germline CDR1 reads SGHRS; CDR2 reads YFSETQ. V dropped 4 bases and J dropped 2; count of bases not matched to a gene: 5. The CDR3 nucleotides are TGCGCCAGCAGCCGACAGGGTGGGCAAGAGACCCAGTACTTC. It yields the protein CASSRQGGQETQYF.

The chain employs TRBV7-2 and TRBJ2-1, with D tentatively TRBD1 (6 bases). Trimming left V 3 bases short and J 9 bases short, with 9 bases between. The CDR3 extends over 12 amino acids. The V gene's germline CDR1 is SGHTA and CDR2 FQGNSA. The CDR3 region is CASSLYRVEQFF. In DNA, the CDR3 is TGTGCCAGCAGCTTGTACAGGGTTGAGCAGTTCTTC.

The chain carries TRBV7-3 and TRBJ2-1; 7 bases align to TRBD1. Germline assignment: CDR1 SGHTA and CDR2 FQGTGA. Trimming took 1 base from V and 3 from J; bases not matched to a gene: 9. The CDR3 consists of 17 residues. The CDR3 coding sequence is TGTGCCAGCAGCTTAAGAGGGGGCGAGGGATTCTACAATGAGCAGTTCTTC. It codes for CASSLRGGEGFYNEQFF.

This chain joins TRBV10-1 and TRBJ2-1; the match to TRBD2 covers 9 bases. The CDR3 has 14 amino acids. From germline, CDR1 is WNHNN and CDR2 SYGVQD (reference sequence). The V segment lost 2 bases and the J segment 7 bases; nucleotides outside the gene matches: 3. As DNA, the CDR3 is TGCGCCAGCAGTGAGGGTAGCGGGAGTAATGAGCAGTTCTTC. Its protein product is CASSEGSGSNEQFF.

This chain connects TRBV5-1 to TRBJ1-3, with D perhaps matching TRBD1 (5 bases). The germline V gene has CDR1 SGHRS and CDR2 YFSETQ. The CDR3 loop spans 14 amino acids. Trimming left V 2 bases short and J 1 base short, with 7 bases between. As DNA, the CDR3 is TGCGCCAGCAGCTTCGGGGGGTCTGGAAACACCATATATTTT. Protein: CASSFGGSGNTIYF.

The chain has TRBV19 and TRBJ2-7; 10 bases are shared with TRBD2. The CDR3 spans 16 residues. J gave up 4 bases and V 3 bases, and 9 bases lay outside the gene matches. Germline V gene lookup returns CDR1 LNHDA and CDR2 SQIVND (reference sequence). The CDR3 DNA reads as TGTGCCAGTAGTATTTTTGGTGCTAGCGGGAGTTACGAGCAGTACTTC. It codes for CASSIFGASGSYEQYF.

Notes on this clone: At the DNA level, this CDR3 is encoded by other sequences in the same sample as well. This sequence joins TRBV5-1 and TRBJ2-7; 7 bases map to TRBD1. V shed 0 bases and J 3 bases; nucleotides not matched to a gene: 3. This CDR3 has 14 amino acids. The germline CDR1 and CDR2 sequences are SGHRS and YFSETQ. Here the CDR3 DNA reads TGCGCCAGCAGCTTGGGGACAGGACTCTACGAGCAGTACTTC. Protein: CASSLGTGLYEQYF.

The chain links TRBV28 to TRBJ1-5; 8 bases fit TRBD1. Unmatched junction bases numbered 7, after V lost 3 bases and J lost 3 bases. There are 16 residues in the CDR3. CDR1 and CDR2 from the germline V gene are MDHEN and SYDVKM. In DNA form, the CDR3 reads TGTGCCAGCAGTTTGTTCGGACAGGGCGACAATCAGCCCCAGCATTTT. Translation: CASSLFGQGDNQPQHF.

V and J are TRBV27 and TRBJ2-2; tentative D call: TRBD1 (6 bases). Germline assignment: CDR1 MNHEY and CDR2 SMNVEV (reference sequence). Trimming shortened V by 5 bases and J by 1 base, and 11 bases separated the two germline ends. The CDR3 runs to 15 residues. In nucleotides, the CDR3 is TGTGCCAGCAGTGTCGGGACAAAGAACACCGGGGAGCTGTTTTTT. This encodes CASSVGTKNTGELFF.

This CDR3 reads CASSGFGTDGDGYTF. CDR3 DNA sequence: TGTGCCAGCAGTGGGTTCGGGACAGACGGGGATGGCTACACCTTC. This sequence joins TRBV6-5 and TRBJ1-2, with 7 bases that match TRBD1. Germline V CDR1 and CDR2: MNHEY, SVGAGI. The CDR3 contains 15 residues. The V and J ends lost 5 bases and 6 bases, in that order; junction bases with no gene match: 12.

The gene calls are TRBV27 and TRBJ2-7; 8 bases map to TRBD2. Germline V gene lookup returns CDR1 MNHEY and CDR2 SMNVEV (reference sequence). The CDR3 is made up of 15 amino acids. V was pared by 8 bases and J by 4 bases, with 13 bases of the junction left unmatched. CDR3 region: CASGGWAGGPYEQYF. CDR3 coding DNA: TGTGCCAGCGGCGGATGGGCGGGAGGACCTTACGAGCAGTACTTC.

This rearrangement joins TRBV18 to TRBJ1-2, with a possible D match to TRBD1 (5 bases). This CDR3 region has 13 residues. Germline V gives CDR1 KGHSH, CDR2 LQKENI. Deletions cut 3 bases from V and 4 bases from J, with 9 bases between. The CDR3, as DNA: TGTGCCAGCTCACCGGACACAGCCTATGGCTACACCTTC. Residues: CASSPDTAYGYTF.

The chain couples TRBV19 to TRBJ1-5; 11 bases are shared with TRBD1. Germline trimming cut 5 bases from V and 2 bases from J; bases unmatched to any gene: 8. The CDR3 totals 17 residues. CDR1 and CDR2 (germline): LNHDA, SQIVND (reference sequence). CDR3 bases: TGTGCCAGTAGTTCGGACAGGGGGCTTGTTGGCAATCAGCCCCAGCATTTT. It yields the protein CASSSDRGLVGNQPQHF.

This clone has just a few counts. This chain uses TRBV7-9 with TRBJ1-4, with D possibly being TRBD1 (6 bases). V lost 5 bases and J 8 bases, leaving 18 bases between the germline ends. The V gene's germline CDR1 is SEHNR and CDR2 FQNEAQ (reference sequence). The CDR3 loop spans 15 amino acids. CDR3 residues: CASSPQGEGSEKLFF. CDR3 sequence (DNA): TGTGCCAGCAGCCCACAGGGAGAGGGTTCGGAAAAACTGTTTTTT. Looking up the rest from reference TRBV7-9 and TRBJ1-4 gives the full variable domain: DTGVSQNPRHKITKRGQNVTFRCDPISEHNRLYWYRQTLGQGPEFLTYFQNEAQLEKSRLLSDRFSAERPKGSFSTLEIQRTEQGDSAMYLCASSPQGEGSEKLFFGSGTQLSVL.

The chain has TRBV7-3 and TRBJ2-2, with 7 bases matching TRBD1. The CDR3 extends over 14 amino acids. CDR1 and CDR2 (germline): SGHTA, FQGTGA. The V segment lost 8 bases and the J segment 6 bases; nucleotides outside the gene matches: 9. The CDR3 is CASRLTGNSGELFF. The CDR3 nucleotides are TGTGCCAGCCGCCTGACAGGGAATTCCGGGGAGCTGTTTTTT.

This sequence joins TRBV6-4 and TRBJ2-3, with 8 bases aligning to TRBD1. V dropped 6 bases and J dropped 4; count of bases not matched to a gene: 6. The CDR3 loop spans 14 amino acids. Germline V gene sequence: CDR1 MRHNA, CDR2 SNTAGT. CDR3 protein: CASSVTGDADTQYF. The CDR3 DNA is TGTGCCAGCAGCGTGACAGGGGACGCAGATACGCAGTATTTT.

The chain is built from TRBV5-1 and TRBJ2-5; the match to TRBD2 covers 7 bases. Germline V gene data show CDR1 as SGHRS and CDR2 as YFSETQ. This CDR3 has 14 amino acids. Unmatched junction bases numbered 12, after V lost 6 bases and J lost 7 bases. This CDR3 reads CASIMGPTGGTQYF. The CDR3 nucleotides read TGCGCCAGCATAATGGGCCCCACGGGGGGGACCCAGTACTTC.

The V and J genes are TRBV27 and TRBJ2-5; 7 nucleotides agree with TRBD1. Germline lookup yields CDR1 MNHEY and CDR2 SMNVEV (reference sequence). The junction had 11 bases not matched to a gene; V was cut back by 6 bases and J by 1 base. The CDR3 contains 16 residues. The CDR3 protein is CASSPSAGDSQETQYF. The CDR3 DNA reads TGTGCCAGCAGCCCCTCGGCAGGGGACAGCCAAGAGACCCAGTACTTC.

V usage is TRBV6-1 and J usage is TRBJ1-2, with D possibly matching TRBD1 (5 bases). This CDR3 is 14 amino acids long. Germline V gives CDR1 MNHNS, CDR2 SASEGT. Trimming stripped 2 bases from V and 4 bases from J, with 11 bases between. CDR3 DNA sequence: TGTGCCAGCAGTGAAAGGGGCCCCCCCTATGGCTACACCTTC. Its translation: CASSERGPPYGYTF.

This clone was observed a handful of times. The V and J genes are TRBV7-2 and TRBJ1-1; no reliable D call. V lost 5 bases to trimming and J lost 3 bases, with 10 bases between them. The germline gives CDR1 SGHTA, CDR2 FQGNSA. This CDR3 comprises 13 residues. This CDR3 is CASSPPGYTEAFF. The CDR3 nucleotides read TGTGCCAGCAGCCCACCGGGTTACACTGAAGCTTTCTTT. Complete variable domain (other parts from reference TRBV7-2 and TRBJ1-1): GAGVSQSPSNKVTEKGKDVELRCDPISGHTALYWYRQSLGQGLEFLIYFQGNSAPDKSGLPSDRFSAERTGGSVSTLTIQRTQQEDSAVYLCASSPPGYTEAFFGQGTRLTVV.

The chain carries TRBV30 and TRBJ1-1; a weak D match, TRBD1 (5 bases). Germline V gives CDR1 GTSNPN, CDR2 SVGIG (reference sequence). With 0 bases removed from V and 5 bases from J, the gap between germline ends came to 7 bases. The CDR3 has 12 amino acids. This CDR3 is CAWSVRGTEAFF. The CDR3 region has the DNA TGTGCCTGGAGTGTACGGGGGACTGAAGCTTTCTTT.

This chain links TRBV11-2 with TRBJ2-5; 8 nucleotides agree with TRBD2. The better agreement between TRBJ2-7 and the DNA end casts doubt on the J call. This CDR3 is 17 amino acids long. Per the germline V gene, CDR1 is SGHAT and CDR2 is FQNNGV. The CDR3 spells CASSYGGGPAGDYEQYF. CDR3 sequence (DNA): TGTGCCAGCAGCTACGGGGGGGGGCCAGCGGGGGACTACGAGCAGTACTTC.

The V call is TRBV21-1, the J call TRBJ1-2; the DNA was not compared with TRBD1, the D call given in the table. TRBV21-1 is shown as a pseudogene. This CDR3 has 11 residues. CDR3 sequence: CASSTSGGYTF. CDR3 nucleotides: TGTGCCAGCAGCACATCAGGAGGCTACACCTTC.

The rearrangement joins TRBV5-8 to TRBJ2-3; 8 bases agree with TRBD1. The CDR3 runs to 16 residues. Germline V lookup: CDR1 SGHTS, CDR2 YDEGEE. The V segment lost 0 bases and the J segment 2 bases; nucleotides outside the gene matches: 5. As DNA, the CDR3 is TGTGCCAGCAGCTTGGGACAGGGGACCGTCACAGATACGCAGTATTTT. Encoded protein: CASSLGQGTVTDTQYF.

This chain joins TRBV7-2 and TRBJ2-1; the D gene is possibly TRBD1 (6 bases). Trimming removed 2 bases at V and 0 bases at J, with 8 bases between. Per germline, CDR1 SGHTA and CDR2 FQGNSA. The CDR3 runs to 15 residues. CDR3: CASSLQGPSYNEQFF. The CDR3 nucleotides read TGTGCCAGCAGCTTACAGGGGCCCTCCTACAATGAGCAGTTCTTC.

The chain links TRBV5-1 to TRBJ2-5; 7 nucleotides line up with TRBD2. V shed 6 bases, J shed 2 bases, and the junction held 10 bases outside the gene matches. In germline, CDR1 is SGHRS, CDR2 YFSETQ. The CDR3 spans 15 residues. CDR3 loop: CASTKDPGLQETQYF. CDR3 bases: TGCGCCAGCACAAAGGACCCGGGACTACAAGAGACCCAGTACTTC.

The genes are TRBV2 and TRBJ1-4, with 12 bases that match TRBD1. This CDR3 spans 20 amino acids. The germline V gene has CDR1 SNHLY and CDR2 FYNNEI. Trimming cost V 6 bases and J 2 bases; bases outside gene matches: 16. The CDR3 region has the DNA TGTGCCAGCAGCGGCGCCGCAACTCCGGGACAGGGGGCTACTAATGAAAAACTGTTTTTT. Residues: CASSGAATPGQGATNEKLFF.

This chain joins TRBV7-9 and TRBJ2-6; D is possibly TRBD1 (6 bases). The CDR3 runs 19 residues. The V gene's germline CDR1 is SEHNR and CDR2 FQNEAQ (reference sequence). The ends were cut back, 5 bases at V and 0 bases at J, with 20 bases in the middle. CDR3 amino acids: CASSTQKDRSNSGANVLTF. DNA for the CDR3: TGTGCCAGCAGCACCCAGAAAGACAGGTCCAACTCTGGGGCCAACGTCCTGACTTTC.